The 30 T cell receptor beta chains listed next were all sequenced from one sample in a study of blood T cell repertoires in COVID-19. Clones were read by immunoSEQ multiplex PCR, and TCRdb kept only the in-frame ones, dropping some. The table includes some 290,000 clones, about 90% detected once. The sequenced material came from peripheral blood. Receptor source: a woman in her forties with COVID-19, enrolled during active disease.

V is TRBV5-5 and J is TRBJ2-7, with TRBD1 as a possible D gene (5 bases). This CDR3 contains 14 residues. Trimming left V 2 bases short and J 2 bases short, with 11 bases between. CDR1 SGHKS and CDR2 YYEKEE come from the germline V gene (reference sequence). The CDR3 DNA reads TGTGCCAGCAGCTTAAGGCAGGGAACCTACGAGCAGTACTTC. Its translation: CASSLRQGTYEQYF.

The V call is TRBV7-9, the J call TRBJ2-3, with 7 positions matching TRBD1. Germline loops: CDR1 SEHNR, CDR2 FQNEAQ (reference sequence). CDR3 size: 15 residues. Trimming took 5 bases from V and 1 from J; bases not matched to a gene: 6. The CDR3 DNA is TGTGCCAGCAGCGCGAGGACAGGCGGCACAGATACGCAGTATTTT. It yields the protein CASSARTGGTDTQYF.

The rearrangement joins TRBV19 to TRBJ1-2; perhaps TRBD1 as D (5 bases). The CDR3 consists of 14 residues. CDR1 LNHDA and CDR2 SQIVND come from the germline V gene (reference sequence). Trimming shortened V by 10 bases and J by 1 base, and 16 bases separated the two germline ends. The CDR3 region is CATRETVLNYGYTF. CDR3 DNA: TGTGCCACCCGAGAGACAGTCCTTAACTATGGCTACACCTTC.

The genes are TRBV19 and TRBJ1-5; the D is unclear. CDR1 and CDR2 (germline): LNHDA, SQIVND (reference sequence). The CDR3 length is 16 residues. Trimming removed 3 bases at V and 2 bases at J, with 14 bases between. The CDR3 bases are TGTGCCAGTAGTATTGCCCGGGTGGATCGCAATCAGCCCCAGCATTTT. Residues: CASSIARVDRNQPQHF. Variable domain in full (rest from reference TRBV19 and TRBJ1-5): DGGITQSPKYLFRKEGQNVTLSCEQNLNHDAMYWYRQDPGQGLRLIYYSQIVNDFQKGDIAEGYSVSREKKESFPLTVTSAQKNPTAFYLCASSIARVDRNQPQHFGDGTRLSIL.

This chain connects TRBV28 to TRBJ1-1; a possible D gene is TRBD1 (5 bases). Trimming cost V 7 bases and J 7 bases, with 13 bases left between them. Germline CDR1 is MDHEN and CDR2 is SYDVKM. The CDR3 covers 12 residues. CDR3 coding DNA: TGTGCCAGCACCCCTCCGGGGGGTGAAGCTTTCTTT. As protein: CASTPPGGEAFF.

CDR3 sequence (DNA): TGTGCCAGCAGATCGGGACTAGCGGGGGCCCAGCATGAGCAGTTCTTC. It specifies CASRSGLAGAQHEQFF. V is TRBV7-2 and J is TRBJ2-1; 14 positions match TRBD2. Trimming cost V 6 bases and J 8 bases; bases outside gene matches: 9. There are 16 residues in the CDR3. CDR1 and CDR2 (germline): SGHTA, FQGNSA.

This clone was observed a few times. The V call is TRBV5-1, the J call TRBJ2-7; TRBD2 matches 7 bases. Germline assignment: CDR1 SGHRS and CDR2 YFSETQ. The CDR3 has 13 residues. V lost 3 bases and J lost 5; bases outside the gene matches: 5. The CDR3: CASSSGLGDEQYF. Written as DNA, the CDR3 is TGCGCCAGCAGCTCTGGACTAGGGGACGAGCAGTACTTC.

The CDR3: CASSPQQYTDTQYF. The CDR3 nucleotides are TGTGCCAGCTCACCCCAACAGTACACAGATACGCAGTATTTT. The chain employs TRBV18 and TRBJ2-3; D gene ambiguous. The CDR3 consists of 14 residues. The V end was cut by 3 bases, the J end by 2 bases, with 9 bases between. Germline CDR1 KGHSH, CDR2 LQKENI.

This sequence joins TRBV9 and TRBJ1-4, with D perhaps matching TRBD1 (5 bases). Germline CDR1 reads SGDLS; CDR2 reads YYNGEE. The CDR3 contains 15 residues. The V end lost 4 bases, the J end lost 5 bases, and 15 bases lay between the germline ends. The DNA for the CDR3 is TGTGCCAGCAGCTTAGAAGACAGTAAGAATGAAAAACTGTTTTTT. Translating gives CASSLEDSKNEKLFF.

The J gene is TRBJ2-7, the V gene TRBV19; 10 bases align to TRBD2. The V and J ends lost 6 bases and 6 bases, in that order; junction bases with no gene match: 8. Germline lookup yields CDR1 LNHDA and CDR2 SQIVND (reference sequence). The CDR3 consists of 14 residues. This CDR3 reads CASSLGVAGGEQYF. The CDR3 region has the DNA TGTGCCAGTAGCCTCGGGGTAGCGGGAGGCGAGCAGTACTTC.

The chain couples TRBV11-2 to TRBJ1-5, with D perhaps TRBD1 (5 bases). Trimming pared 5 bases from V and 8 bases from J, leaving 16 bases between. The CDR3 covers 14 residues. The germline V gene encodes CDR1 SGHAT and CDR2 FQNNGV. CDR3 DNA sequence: TGTGCCAGCAGCCGACTAGGGGCAGCCGAGCCCCAGCATTTT. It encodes CASSRLGAAEPQHF.

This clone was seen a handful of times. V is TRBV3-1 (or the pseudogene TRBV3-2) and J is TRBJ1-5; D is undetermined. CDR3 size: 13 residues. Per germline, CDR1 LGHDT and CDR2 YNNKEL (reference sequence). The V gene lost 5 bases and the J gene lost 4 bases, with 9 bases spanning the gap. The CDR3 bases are TGTGCCAGCAGCTCCCAGAAGAATCAGCCCCAGCATTTT. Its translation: CASSSQKNQPQHF.

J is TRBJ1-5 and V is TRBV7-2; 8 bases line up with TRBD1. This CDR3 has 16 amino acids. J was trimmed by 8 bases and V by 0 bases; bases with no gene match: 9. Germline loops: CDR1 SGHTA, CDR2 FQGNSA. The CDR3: CASSLAWPGGAKPQHF. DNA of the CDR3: TGTGCCAGCAGCTTAGCTTGGCCAGGGGGCGCTAAGCCCCAGCATTTT.

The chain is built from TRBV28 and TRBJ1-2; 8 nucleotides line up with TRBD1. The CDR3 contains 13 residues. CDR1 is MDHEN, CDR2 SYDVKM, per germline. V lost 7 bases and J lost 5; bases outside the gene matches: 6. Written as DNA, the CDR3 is TGTGCCAGCAAACGACAGGGGCGGTATGGCTACACCTTC. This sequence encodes CASKRQGRYGYTF.

The CDR3 DNA follows: TGCGCCAGCAGTCAATGCCTGGGGCTTAGTTATGGCTACACCTTC. It translates to CASSQCLGLSYGYTF. The rearrangement uses TRBV23-1 and TRBJ1-2, with D perhaps TRBD1 (5 bases). TRBV23-1 is noted as an ORF with a role that remains uncertain. Trimming stripped 1 base from V and 5 bases from J, with 14 bases between. CDR3 length: 15 residues.

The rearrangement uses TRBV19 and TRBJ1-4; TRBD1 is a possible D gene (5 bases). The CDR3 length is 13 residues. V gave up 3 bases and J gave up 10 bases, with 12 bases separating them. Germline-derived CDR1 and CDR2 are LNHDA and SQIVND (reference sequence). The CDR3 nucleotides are TGTGCCAGTAGTATCGTTGGGGCAAGAAAACTGTTTTTT. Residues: CASSIVGARKLFF.

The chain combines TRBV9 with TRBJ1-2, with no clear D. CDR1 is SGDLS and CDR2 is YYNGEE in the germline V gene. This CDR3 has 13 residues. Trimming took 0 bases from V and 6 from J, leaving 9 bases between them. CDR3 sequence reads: CASSVGAADGYTF. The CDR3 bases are TGTGCCAGCAGCGTAGGGGCAGCTGATGGCTACACCTTC.

CDR3 nucleotide sequence: TGTGCCAGCAGCTCGGGAAGAGAGACCCAGTACTTC. Its translation: CASSSGRETQYF. The chain has TRBV13 and TRBJ2-5, with D possibly TRBD2 on 5 matching bases. V was shortened by 4 bases and J by 4 bases, with 7 bases between the two germline ends. CDR3 length: 12 amino acids. CDR1 is PRHDT, CDR2 FYEKMQ, per germline (reference sequence).

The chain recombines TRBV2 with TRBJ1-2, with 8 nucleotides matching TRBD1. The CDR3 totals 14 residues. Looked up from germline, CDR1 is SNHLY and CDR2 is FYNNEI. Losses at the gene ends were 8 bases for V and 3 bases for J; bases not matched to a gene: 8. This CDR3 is CASSRAGGDYGYTF. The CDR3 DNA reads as TGTGCCAGCTCCCGAGCAGGGGGCGACTATGGCTACACCTTC.

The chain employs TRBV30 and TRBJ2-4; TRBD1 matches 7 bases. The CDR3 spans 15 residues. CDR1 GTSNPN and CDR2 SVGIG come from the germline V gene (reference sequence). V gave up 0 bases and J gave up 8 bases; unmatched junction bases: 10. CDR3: CAWSVPYRQGDIQYF. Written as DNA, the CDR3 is TGTGCCTGGAGTGTACCCTACAGACAGGGAGACATTCAGTACTTC.

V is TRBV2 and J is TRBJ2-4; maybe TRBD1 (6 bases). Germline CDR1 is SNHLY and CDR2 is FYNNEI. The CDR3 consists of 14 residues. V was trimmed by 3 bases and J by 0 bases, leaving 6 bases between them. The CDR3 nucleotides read TGTGCCAGCAGTGACAGGGGAGCCAAAAACATTCAGTACTTC. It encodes CASSDRGAKNIQYF.

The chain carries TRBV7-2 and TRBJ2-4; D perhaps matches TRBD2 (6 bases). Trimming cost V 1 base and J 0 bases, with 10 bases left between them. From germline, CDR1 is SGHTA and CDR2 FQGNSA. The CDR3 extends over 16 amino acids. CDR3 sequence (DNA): TGTGCCAGCAGCTTAGGGTGGAGGGCAGCCAAAAACATTCAGTACTTC. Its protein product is CASSLGWRAAKNIQYF.

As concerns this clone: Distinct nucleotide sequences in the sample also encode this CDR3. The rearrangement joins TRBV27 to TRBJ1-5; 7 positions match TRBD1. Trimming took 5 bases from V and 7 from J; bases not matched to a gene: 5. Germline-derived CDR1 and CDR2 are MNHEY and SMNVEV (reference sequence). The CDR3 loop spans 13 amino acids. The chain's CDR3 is CASSETGYQPQHF. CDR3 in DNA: TGTGCCAGCAGTGAGACAGGGTACCAGCCCCAGCATTTT.

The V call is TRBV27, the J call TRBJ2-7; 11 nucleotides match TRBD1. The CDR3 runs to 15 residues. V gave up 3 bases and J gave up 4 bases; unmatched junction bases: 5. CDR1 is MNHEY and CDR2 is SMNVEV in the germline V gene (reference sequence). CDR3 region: CASSFGQGALYEQYF. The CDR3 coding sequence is TGTGCCAGCAGTTTTGGACAGGGGGCCTTATACGAGCAGTACTTC.

CDR3 DNA sequence: TGTGCCAGCAGCTTAGCGGTCCGGACAGGGGACTCTGAAGCTTTCTTT. It codes for CASSLAVRTGDSEAFF. J is TRBJ1-1 and V is TRBV7-9, with 9 nucleotides matching TRBD1. Germline trimming cut 0 bases from V and 6 bases from J; bases unmatched to any gene: 8. CDR3 length equals 16 residues. Germline values: CDR1 SEHNR, CDR2 FQNEAQ (reference sequence).

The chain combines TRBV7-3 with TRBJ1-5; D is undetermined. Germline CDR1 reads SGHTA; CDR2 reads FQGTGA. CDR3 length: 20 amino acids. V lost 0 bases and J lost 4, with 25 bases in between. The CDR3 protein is CASSLTPPLSTTAGNQPQHF. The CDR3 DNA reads TGTGCCAGCAGCTTAACGCCCCCACTTTCGACAACAGCAGGAAATCAGCCCCAGCATTTT.

CDR3 nucleotides: TGTGCCTGGGGACCGACAGGGGGGTATCAGCCCCAGCATTTT. It is translated as CAWGPTGGYQPQHF. This chain connects TRBV30 to TRBJ1-5; TRBD1 matches at 9 bases. The CDR3 sequence is 14 residues long. Germline V gene sequence: CDR1 GTSNPN, CDR2 SVGIG (reference sequence). J gave up 5 bases and V 5 bases, and 7 bases lay outside the gene matches.

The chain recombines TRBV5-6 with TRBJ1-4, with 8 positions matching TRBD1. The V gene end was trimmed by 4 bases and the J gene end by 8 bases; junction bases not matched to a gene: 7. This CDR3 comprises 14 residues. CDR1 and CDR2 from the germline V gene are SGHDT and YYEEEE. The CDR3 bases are TGTGCCAGCAGCAGGCAGGGGGCGGGAGAAAAACTGTTTTTT. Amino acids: CASSRQGAGEKLFF.

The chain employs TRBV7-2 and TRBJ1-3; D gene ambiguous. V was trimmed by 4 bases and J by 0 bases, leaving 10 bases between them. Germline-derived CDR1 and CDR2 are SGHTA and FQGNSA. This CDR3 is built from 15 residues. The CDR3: CASSSGRGSGNTIYF. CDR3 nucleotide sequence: TGTGCCAGCAGCTCCGGACGGGGCTCTGGAAACACCATATATTTT. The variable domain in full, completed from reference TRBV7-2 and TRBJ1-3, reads GAGVSQSPSNKVTEKGKDVELRCDPISGHTALYWYRQSLGQGLEFLIYFQGNSAPDKSGLPSDRFSAERTGGSVSTLTIQRTQQEDSAVYLCASSSGRGSGNTIYFGEGSWLTVV.

The CDR3 region is CSVQMNTEAFF. CDR3 bases: TGCAGCGTTCAGATGAACACTGAAGCTTTCTTT. The chain uses TRBV29-1 and TRBJ1-1; no firm D call. Trimming left V 5 bases short and J 0 bases short, with 4 bases between. The germline V gene encodes CDR1 SQVTM and CDR2 ANQGSEA. The CDR3 spans 11 residues.